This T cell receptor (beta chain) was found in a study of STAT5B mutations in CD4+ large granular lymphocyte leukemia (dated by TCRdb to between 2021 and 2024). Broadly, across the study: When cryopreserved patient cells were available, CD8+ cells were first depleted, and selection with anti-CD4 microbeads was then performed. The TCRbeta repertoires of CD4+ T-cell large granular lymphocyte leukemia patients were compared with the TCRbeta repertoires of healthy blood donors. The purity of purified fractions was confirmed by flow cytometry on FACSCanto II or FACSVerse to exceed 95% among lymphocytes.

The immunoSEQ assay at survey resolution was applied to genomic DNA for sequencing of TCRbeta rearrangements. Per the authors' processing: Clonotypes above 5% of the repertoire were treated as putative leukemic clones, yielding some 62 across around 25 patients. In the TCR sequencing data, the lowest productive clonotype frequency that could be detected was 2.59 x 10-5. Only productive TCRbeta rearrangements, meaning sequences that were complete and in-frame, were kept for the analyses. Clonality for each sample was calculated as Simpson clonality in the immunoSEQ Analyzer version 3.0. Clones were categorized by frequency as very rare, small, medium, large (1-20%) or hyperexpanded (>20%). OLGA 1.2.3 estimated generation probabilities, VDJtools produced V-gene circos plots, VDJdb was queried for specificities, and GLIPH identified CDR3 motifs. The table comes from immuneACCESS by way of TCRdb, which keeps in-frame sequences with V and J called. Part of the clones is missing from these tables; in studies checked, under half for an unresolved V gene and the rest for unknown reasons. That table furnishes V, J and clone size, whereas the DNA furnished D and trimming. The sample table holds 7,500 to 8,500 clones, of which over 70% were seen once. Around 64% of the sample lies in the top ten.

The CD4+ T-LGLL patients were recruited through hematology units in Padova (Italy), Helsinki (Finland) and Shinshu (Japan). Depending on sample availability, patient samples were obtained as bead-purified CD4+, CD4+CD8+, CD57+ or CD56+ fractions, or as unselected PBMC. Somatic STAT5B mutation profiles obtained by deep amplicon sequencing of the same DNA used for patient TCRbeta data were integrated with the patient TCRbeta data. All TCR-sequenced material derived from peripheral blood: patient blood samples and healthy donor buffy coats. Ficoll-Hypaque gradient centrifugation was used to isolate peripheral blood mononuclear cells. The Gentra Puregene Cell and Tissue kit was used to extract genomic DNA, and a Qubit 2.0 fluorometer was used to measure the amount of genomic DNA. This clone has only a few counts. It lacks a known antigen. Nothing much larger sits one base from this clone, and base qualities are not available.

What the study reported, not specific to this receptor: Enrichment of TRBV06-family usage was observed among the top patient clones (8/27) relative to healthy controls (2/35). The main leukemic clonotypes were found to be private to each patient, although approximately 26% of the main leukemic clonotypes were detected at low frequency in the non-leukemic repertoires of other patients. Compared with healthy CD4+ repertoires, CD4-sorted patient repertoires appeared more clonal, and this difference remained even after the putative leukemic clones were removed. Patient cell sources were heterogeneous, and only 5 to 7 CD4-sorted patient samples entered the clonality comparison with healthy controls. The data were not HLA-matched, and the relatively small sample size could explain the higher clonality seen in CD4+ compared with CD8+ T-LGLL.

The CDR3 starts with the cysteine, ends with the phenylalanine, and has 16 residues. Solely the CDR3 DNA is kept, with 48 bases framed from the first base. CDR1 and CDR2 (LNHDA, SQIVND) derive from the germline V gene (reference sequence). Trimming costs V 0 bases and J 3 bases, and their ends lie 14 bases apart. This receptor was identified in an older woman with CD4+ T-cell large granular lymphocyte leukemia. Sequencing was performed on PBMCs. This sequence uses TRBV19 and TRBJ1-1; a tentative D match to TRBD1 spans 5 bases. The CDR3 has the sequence CASSIDQLGRDTEAFF. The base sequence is TGTGCCAGTAGTATAGATCAATTGGGGCGCGACACTGAAGCTTTCTTT.